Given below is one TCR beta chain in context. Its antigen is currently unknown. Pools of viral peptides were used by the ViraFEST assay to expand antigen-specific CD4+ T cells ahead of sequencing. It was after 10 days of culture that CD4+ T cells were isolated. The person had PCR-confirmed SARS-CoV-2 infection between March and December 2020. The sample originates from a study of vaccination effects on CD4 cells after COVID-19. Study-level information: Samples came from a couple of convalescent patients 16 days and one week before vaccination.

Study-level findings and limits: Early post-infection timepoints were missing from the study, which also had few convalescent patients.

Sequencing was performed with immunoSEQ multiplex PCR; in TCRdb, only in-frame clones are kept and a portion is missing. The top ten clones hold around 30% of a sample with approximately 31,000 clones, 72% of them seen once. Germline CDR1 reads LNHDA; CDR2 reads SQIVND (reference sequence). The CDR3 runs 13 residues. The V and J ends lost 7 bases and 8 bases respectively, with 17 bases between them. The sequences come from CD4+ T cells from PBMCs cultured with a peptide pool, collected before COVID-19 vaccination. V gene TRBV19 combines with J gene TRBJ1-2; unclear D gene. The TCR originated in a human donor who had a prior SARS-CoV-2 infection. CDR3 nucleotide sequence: TGTGCCAGTACCCCGTCGGACTTCTGGGGCTACACCTTC. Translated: CASTPSDFWGYTF.